This T cell receptor beta chain was sequenced in a study of T cell responses to AZD1222 COVID-19 vaccine. As to this clone: Its cognate antigen is unknown.

Trimming shortened V by 5 bases and J by 2 bases, and 7 bases separated the two germline ends. Germline CDR1 and CDR2: SGHTA and FQGNSA. The CDR3 length is 13 residues. The table came from immunoSEQ multiplex PCR; TCRdb's copy has only in-frame clones and leaves some out. This sample has approximately 100,000 clones, with about nine tenths found just once. Study-level points and caveats: Spike-specific TCR breadth and depth grew following two AZD1222 doses. Donor demographics were predominantly white British with a female majority; clonal diversity may be underestimated.

The sequenced sample was peripheral blood, obtained 28 days after the second dose of the MenACWY control vaccine. The origin of this receptor is an adult who received the MenACWY meningococcal vaccine as a control. This chain links TRBV7-2 with TRBJ2-1, with D unclear. CDR3 bases: TGTGCCAGCAGCCCCCTAGCCTACAATGAGCAGTTCTTC. This codes for CASSPLAYNEQFF. Filled out from reference TRBV7-2 and TRBJ2-1, the complete variable domain reads GAGVSQSPSNKVTEKGKDVELRCDPISGHTALYWYRQSLGQGLEFLIYFQGNSAPDKSGLPSDRFSAERTGGSVSTLTIQRTQQEDSAVYLCASSPLAYNEQFFGPGTRLTVL.